This section outlines one TCR beta chain sequence together with its context. This clonotype was detected only a few times. Its antigen specificity is not known. No per-base quality is available; no much larger clone lies one base away. The library was made by PCR. Sequenced on an Illumina HiSeq 2500. Unique molecular identifiers were incorporated into TCR beta cDNA libraries to reduce PCR and sequencing biases. Per 1 to 10 million input T cells, roughly 500,000 cDNA molecules were obtained, such that each molecule approximated one T cell. The patient libraries were prepared and sequenced with the same protocol used for the earlier healthy control dataset. Within a given batch, samples were prepared together, multiplexed and sequenced on the same HiSeq lane. The authors processed their data as follows. MIGEC handled the raw barcoded reads, throwing out single-read molecular identifier groups before consensus assembly and CDR3 extraction. VDJtools was used for post-analysis of the clonotype tables, with diversity normalized by down-sampling every dataset to the smallest sample size. Repertoire overlap clustering matched CDR3 amino acid but not nucleotide sequences to correct batch-related cross-sample contamination. The public sequencing data were trimmed at Q25 with fastp and processed into clonotypes with MiXCR by TCRdb, which kept only in-frame beta chains. Every CDR3 protein is listed once, alongside the most common genes and DNA of its rows. What appears here as the V and J calls and clone size reflects TCRdb's work, not the paper's. For this sample the table gives about 800,000 distinct CDR3 sequences, of which roughly 30% were detected only once. The top ten clones comprise approximately 0.6% of the sample.

To demonstrate the VDJtools post-analysis software, TCR beta repertoires were profiled from the peripheral blood of about 13 young patients with multiple sclerosis. The multiple sclerosis patients were children and adolescents between roughly 6 and 17 years of age. The CDR3 runs 16 amino acids, cysteine and phenylalanine included. Solely the CDR3 DNA is kept, with 48 bases framed from the first base. Trimming costs V 6 bases and J 1 base, and their ends lie 16 bases apart. Looking up the germline V gene yields CDR1 SNHLY and CDR2 FYNNEI. These data belong to a study of post-analysis software for immune sequencing data (dated by TCRdb to about 2015). Regarding the study in general: Disease courses on record covered relapsing-remitting, secondary progressive and progressive-relapsing multiple sclerosis, though some patients had no subtype annotation. The multiple sclerosis patient repertoires were compared with 10 to 12 previously published healthy control repertoires from donors aged 6 to 25 years. A subset of samples was prepared in parallel using single-end sample barcoding, then pooled and co-amplified after Illumina adapter ligation. Broader findings and caveats from the paper: Direct clustering with F measure showed strong co-clustering of samples prepared in the same batch, prompting a batch-effect correction. Patients showed significantly higher frequencies than controls for a handful of TRBV segments, among them TRBV5-6, TRBV5-1 and TRBV20-1. Significantly lower normalized Chao1 diversity was found in multiple sclerosis patients than in controls, suggesting substantial peripheral T-cell clonal expansion. The control group was slightly older than the multiple sclerosis patient group.

The V and J segments used are TRBV2 and TRBJ2-4, with no reliable assignment of the D segment. This receptor was identified in a girl under 18 with multiple sclerosis. Source material: blood. In nucleotides, the sequence is TGTGCCAGCAGACAAAATGGAGACCTTGCCAAAAACATTCAGTACTTC. Translation gives CASRQNGDLAKNIQYF.